The 11 T cell receptor beta chains presented below share a single source sample, sequenced in a study of cytomegalovirus exposure and HLA in healthy donors. PCR amplification relied on 60 Vbeta primers (plus 13 Jbeta primers). Measured with immunoSEQ multiplex PCR; TCRdb has only the in-frame clones, and not every one. The table records about 140,000 clones, more than 75% of them present only once. The sequenced sample was PBMCs. The origin of the receptors is a man aged 50 to 59 in good health and CMV-seronegative.

The chain joins TRBV6-6 to TRBJ1-6, with 9 nucleotides matching TRBD1. With 0 bases clipped from V and 9 bases from J, the junction kept 3 bases outside the gene matches. CDR3 size: 15 residues. Germline V lookup: CDR1 MNHNY, CDR2 SVGAGI (reference sequence). The CDR3 sequence: CASSYSGQGSSPLHF. In nucleotides, the CDR3 is TGTGCCAGCAGTTACTCGGGACAGGGTTCTTCACCCCTCCACTTT.

The chain joins TRBV5-1 to TRBJ2-1; TRBD2 matches 16 bases. V gave up 5 bases and J gave up 9 bases; unmatched junction bases: 2. The CDR3 has 14 residues. CDR1 is SGHRS, CDR2 YFSETQ, per germline. CDR3 loop: CASRGTSGGGEQFF. The CDR3 DNA reads as TGCGCCAGCAGAGGGACTAGCGGGGGGGGTGAGCAGTTCTTC.

The rearrangement joins TRBV30 to TRBJ2-4; no clear D. This CDR3 is 12 amino acids long. CDR1 and CDR2 from the germline V gene are GTSNPN and SVGIG (reference sequence). Trimming cost V 2 bases and J 7 bases, with 9 bases left between them. The DNA for the CDR3 is TGTGCCTGGAGTACAATCAGGAACATTCAGTACTTC. Protein: CAWSTIRNIQYF.

The CDR3 protein is CASSVEWAAGNTIYF. CDR3 in DNA: TGTGCCAGCAGCGTAGAATGGGCAGCAGGAAACACCATATATTTT. The V gene is TRBV9, the J gene TRBJ1-3, with no clear D. Per germline, CDR1 SGDLS and CDR2 YYNGEE. Trimming cost V 0 bases and J 4 bases, with 11 bases left between them. The CDR3 extends over 15 amino acids.

The sample holds one count of this clone. The V gene is TRBV6-5, the J gene TRBJ1-1; 7 bases line up with TRBD1. Trimming cost V 3 bases and J 3 bases; bases outside gene matches: 1. This CDR3 is 13 amino acids long. CDR1 is MNHEY, CDR2 SVGAGI, per germline. CDR3 in amino acids: CASSYDRDTEAFF. DNA for the CDR3: TGTGCCAGCAGTTATGACAGGGACACTGAAGCTTTCTTT.

V gene TRBV30 combines with J gene TRBJ1-2, with D maybe TRBD1 (6 bases). The CDR3 sequence is 13 residues long. Between the trimmed V and J ends, which lost 0 bases and 8 bases, there was a span of 13 bases. Looked up from germline, CDR1 is GTSNPN and CDR2 is SVGIG (reference sequence). CDR3 bases: TGTGCCTGGAGTGTTGTACAGGGAGAAGGCTACACCTTC. Translated: CAWSVVQGEGYTF.

The chain employs TRBV2 and TRBJ2-7; D is perhaps TRBD1 (6 bases). CDR1 and CDR2 from the germline V gene are SNHLY and FYNNEI. This CDR3 is 15 amino acids long. Trimming stripped 0 bases from V and 4 bases from J, with 13 bases between. CDR3 DNA sequence: TGTGCCAGCAGTGAAGCCGGCAGGGGCTCGTACGAGCAGTACTTC. The encoded protein is CASSEAGRGSYEQYF.

The chain employs TRBV7-3 and TRBJ1-2, with 7 bases identical to TRBD1. V lost 5 bases to trimming and J lost 8 bases; unmatched junction nucleotides: 5. The germline V gene has CDR1 SGHTA and CDR2 FQGTGA. CDR3 length equals 12 residues. The CDR3 reads CASSPSGGGYTF. CDR3 in DNA: TGTGCCAGCAGCCCCTCAGGGGGAGGCTACACCTTC.

The chain joins TRBV9 to TRBJ1-1; D gene uncertain. The germline V gene has CDR1 SGDLS and CDR2 YYNGEE. The V end lost 0 bases, the J end lost 1 base, and 10 bases lay between the germline ends. CDR3 size: 15 residues. CDR3 in amino acids: CASSVVQAPNTEAFF. The CDR3 nucleotides are TGTGCCAGCAGCGTAGTTCAGGCGCCGAACACTGAAGCTTTCTTT.

The rearrangement joins TRBV9 to TRBJ1-2; D possibly corresponds to TRBD1 (5 bases). CDR3 length equals 14 residues. Germline V gene lookup returns CDR1 SGDLS and CDR2 YYNGEE. V shed 4 bases and J shed 4 bases, with 14 bases lying between them. Written as DNA, the CDR3 is TGTGCCAGCAGCCAGGGCCCCCTCCCCTATGGCTACACCTTC. Translated: CASSQGPLPYGYTF.

This chain connects TRBV27 to TRBJ2-1; no firm D call. V lost 7 bases, J lost 9 bases, and 10 bases lay in between. The CDR3 has 11 residues. Germline V gene data show CDR1 as MNHEY and CDR2 as SMNVEV (reference sequence). DNA of the CDR3: TGTGCCAGCACCAGCCGGAGTGAGCAGTTCTTC. Translation gives CASTSRSEQFF.